This T cell receptor (beta chain) is drawn from a study of blood T cell repertoires in COVID-19. Study background: COVID-19 samples, acute and convalescent, were from the United States, Italy and Spain.

The CDR3 length is 16 residues. Germline CDR1 LNHDA, CDR2 SQIVND (reference sequence). The ends were cut back, 3 bases at V and 6 bases at J, with 15 bases in the middle. TCRdb keeps only in-frame clones here, not all; method: immunoSEQ multiplex PCR. The sample lists 150,000 to 200,000 clones, 84% occurring once. Specimen: PBMCs or T cells enriched from blood (not recorded which). The V gene is TRBV19, the J gene TRBJ1-6; D gene unclear. The clonotype was recovered from a man aged 50-60 years who had recovered from COVID-19. The CDR3 loop is CASSITTGVPNSPLHF. CDR3 DNA: TGTGCCAGTAGTATCACCACCGGGGTCCCTAATTCACCCCTCCACTTT.